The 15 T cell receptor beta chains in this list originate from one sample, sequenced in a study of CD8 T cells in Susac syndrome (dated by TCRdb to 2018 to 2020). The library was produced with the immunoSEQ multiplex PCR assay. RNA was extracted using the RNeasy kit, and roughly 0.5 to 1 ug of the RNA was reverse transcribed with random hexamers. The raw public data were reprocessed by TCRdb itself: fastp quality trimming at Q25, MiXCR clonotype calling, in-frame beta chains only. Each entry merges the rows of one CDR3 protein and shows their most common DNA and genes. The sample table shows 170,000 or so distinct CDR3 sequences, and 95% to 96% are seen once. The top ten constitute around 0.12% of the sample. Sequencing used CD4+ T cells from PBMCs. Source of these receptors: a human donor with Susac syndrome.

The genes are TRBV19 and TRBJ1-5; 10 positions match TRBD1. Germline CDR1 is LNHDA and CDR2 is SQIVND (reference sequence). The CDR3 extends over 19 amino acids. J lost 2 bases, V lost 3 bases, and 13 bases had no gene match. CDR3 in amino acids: CASSMAGTGVRFGNQPQHF. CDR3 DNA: TGTGCCAGTAGTATGGCCGGGACAGGGGTAAGGTTTGGCAATCAGCCCCAGCATTTT. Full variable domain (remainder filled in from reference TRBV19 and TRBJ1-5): DGGITQSPKYLFRKEGQNVTLSCEQNLNHDAMYWYRQDPGQGLRLIYYSQIVNDFQKGDIAEGYSVSREKKESFPLTVTSAQKNPTAFYLCASSMAGTGVRFGNQPQHFGDGTRLSIL.

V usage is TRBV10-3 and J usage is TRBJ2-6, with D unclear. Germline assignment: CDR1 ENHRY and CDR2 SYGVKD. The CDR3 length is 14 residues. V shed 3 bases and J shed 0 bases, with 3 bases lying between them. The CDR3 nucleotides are TGTGCCATCAGTGACGACTCTGGGGCCAACGTCCTGACTTTC. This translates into CAISDDSGANVLTF.

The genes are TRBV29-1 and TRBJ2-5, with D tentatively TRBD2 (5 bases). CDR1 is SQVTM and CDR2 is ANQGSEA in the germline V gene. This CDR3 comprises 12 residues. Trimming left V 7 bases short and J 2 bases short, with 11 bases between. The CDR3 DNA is TGCAGCGCCCGACTAAGTCAAGAGACCCAGTACTTC. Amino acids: CSARLSQETQYF.

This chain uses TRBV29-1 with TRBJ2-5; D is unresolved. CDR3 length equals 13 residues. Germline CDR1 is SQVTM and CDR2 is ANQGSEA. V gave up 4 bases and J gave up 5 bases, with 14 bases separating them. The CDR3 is CSVVRNQLETQYF. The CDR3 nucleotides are TGCAGCGTTGTTCGAAACCAACTGGAGACCCAGTACTTC.

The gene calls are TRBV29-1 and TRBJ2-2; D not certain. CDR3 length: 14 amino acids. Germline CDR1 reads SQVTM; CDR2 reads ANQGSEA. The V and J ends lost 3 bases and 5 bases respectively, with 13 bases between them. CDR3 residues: CSVEDKLRTGELFF. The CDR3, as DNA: TGCAGCGTTGAGGATAAGTTGAGAACCGGGGAGCTGTTTTTT.

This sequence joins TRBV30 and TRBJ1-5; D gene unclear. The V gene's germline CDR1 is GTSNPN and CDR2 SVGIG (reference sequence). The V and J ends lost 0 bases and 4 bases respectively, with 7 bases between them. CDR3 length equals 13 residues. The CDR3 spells CAWSVGRNQPQHF. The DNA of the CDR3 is TGTGCCTGGAGTGTAGGTAGGAATCAGCCCCAGCATTTT.

CDR3 loop: CSVLGTDQGAEPKTYYGYTF. DNA for the CDR3: TGCAGCGTTCTTGGGACCGATCAGGGGGCAGAACCTAAGACTTACTATGGCTACACCTTC. The V call is TRBV29-1, the J call TRBJ1-2; 8 bases agree with TRBD1. V lost 5 bases, J lost 3 bases, and 26 bases stayed unmatched. This CDR3 contains 20 residues. Germline CDR1 and CDR2: SQVTM and ANQGSEA.

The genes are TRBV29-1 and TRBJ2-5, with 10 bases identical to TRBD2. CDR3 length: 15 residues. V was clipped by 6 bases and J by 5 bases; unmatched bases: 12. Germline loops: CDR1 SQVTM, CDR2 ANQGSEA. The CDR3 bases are TGCAGCGTGGGGCTCGGAGCGGGGGGGGACGAGACCCAGTACTTC. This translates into CSVGLGAGGDETQYF.

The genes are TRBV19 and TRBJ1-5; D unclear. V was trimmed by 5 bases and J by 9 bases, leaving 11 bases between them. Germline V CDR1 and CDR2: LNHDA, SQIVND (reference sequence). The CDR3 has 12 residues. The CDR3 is CASSVGPRPQHF. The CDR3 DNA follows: TGTGCCAGTAGTGTCGGACCTAGGCCCCAGCATTTT.

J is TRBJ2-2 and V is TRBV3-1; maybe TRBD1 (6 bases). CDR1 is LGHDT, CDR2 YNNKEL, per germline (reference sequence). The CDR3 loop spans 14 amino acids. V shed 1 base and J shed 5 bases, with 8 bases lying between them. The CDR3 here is CASSQVQGTGELFF. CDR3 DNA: TGTGCCAGCAGCCAAGTGCAGGGGACCGGGGAGCTGTTTTTT.

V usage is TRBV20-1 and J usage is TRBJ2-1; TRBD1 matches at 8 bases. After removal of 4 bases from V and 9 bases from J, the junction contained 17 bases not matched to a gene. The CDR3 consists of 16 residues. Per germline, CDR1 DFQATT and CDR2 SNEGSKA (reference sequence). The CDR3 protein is CSAKPPPQGAYREQFF. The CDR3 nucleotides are TGCAGTGCTAAACCCCCTCCGCAGGGGGCATATCGTGAGCAGTTCTTC.

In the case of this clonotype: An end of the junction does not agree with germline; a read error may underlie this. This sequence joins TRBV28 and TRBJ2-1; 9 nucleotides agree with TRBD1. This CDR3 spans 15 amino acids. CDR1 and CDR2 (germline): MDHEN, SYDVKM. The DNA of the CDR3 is TGTGCCAGTTTAACACAGGGGGCCTCCAACAATGAGCAGTTCTTC. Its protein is CASLTQGASNNEQFF.

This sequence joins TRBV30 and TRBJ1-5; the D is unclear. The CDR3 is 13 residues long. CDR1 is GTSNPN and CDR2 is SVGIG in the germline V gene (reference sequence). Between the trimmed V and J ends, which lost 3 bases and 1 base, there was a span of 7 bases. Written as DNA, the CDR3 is TGTGCCTGGAGGAGAGACAGCAATCAGCCCCAGCATTTT. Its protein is CAWRRDSNQPQHF. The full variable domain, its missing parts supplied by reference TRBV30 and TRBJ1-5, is SQTIHQWPATLVQPVGSPLSLECTVEGTSNPNLYWYRQAAGRGLQLLFYSVGIGQISSEVPQNLSASRPQDRQFILSSKKLLLSDSGFYLCAWRRDSNQPQHFGDGTRLSIL.

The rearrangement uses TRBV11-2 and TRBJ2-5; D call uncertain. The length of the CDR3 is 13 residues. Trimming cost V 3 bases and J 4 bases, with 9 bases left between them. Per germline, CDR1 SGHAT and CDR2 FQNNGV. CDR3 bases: TGTGCCAGCAGCTTCCGACCGAGAGAGACCCAGTACTTC. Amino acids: CASSFRPRETQYF.

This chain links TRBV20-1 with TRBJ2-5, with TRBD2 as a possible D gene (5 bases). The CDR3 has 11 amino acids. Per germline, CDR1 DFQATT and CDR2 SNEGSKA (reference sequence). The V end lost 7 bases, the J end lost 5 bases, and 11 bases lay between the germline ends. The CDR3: CSVARGETQYF. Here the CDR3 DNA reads TGCAGTGTGGCTCGCGGGGAGACCCAGTACTTC.